This T cell receptor beta chain was documented in a study of CD8 T cells in ankylosing spondylitis. The germline V gene encodes CDR1 SGHDT and CDR2 YYEEEE. V lost 5 bases to trimming and J lost 7 bases, with 10 bases between them. The CDR3 extends over 12 amino acids. Quantitative 5'-RACE with molecular barcodes produced the TCR beta libraries. A single record per CDR3 protein comes from TCRdb applying MiXCR to the 5' RACE reads. The sample includes about 150,000 distinct CDR3 sequences, over 10% seen only once; the top ten take 4.1%. The source of this sequence is a female donor with ankylosing spondylitis or in good health (not recorded which). Sequenced sample: blood, either unsorted or a sorted T cell fraction (not recorded which). The rearrangement uses TRBV5-6 and TRBJ2-1, with no clear D. The DNA of the CDR3 is TGTGCCAGCAGACTGATGGGGAATGAGCAGTTCTTC. It yields the protein CASRLMGNEQFF.